A single TCR beta chain is shown here with its context. With 10 bases removed from V and 0 bases from J, the gap between germline ends came to 10 bases. Germline V gene data show CDR1 as SGHTA and CDR2 as FQGNSA. The CDR3 contains 13 residues. These data come from a study of blood T cell repertoires in COVID-19. TCRdb's copy holds only in-frame clones and misses some; the assay was immunoSEQ multiplex PCR. The sample contains about 160,000 clones, roughly 83% of which appear only once. The receptor's source is a woman older than 75 with active or convalescent COVID-19. Sequencing used peripheral blood. The gene calls are TRBV7-2 and TRBJ1-5; a weak D match, TRBD1 (6 bases). DNA for the CDR3: TGTGCCATCGGACAGAATAGCAATCAGCCCCAGCATTTT. Its protein product is CAIGQNSNQPQHF.